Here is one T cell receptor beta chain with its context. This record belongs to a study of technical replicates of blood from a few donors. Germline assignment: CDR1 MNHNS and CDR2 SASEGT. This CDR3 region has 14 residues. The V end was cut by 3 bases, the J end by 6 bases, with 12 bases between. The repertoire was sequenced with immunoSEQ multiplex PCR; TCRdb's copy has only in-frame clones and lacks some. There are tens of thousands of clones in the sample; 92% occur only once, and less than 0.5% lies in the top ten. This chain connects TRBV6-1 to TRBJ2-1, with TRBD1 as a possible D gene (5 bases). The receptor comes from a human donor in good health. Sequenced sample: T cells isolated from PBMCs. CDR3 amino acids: CASSEAGQINEQFF. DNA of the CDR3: TGTGCCAGCAGTGAGGCAGGGCAAATCAATGAGCAGTTCTTC.